The clone carrying this TCR beta chain was counted a single time. Its matching antigen is unknown. The sample originates from a study of OX40 agonist ivuxolimab in advanced cancers. The study's findings and limits: Clonal expansion was among the lowest in partial responders at 0.1-3.0 mg/kg, especially CD8+. Fewer expanded clones were found on average in CD4+ than in CD8+ T cells.

TCRdb's copy holds only in-frame clones and misses some; the assay was immunoSEQ multiplex PCR. This table has some 30,000 clones, 80% to 90% appearing once. The V gene's germline CDR1 is SEHNR and CDR2 FQNEAQ (reference sequence). This CDR3 region has 15 residues. Trimming cost V 5 bases and J 3 bases; bases outside gene matches: 8. This specimen consisted of CD4+ or CD8+ T cells sorted from blood, obtained in a trial of the OX40 agonist ivuxolimab. The rearrangement uses TRBV7-9 and TRBJ1-1; TRBD1 matches 8 bases. The receptor comes from an adult with an advanced solid tumor such as melanoma, head and neck, liver or kidney cancer. The CDR3, as DNA: TGTGCCAGCAGCGTATACAGGGGGGGCTACACTGAAGCTTTCTTT. Protein sequence: CASSVYRGGYTEAFF.